This entry lists 20 T cell receptor beta chains sequenced from one sample in a study of shared clonotypes between healthy human individuals (dated by TCRdb to the early 2020s). The library was obtained by the immunoSEQ multiplex PCR assay. As stored in TCRdb, this immuneACCESS dataset retains in-frame rearrangements with V and J assigned. A fraction of the clones does not appear; measured against another copy, unresolved V genes explain less than half of the discrepancy, and the remainder lacks a known reason. The sample contains some 2 million clones, 85% to 95% of them found a single time. Clones ranked in the top ten supply 0.1% to 0.15% of the sample. The sequenced sample was naive CD4+ T cells sorted from blood. In light of the paper, this sample's cell subset or site label describes: CD45RA+ positively selected. These receptors all come from a man between 18 and 29 years old in good health.

The chain couples TRBV6-1 to TRBJ2-1; 13 bases map to TRBD2. There are 16 residues in the CDR3. The germline CDR1 and CDR2 sequences are MNHNS and SASEGT. V was clipped by 4 bases and J by 7 bases; unmatched bases: 7. The CDR3 DNA sequence: TGTGCCAGCAGTGTGAGACTAGCGGGGGGATTAAATGAGCAGTTCTTC. It translates to CASSVRLAGGLNEQFF.

The table lists this clone with many counts. The chain is built from TRBV30 and TRBJ1-6, with TRBD1 matching 10 bases. In germline, CDR1 is GTSNPN, CDR2 SVGIG (reference sequence). The CDR3 sequence is 16 residues long. Losses at the gene ends were 2 bases for V and 10 bases for J; bases not matched to a gene: 11. This CDR3 reads CAWSLTRTGGESPLHF. The CDR3 region has the DNA TGTGCCTGGAGTCTGACGCGGACAGGGGGTGAGTCACCCCTCCACTTT.

The J gene is TRBJ2-7, the V gene TRBV10-2; TRBD2 agrees at 12 bases. Germline CDR1 and CDR2: WSHSY and SAAADI. The ends lost 7 bases at V and 7 bases at J; junction bases unmatched: 5. The CDR3 covers 13 residues. CDR3 coding DNA: TGCGCCAGCATTGGACTAGCGGGACGAGAGCAGTACTTC. It translates to CASIGLAGREQYF.

As to this clone: Other nucleotide sequences from this sample produce the same CDR3. The chain uses TRBV7-2 and TRBJ1-5; D gene uncertain. CDR1 and CDR2 (germline): SGHTA, FQGNSA. This CDR3 has 14 amino acids. V gave up 1 base and J gave up 4 bases, with 8 bases separating them. CDR3 protein: CASSLEAGNQPQHF. The CDR3 nucleotides read TGTGCCAGCAGCTTAGAGGCGGGTAATCAGCCCCAGCATTTT.

This clone was counted a single time. The V and J genes are TRBV11-2 and TRBJ1-1; the D gene is possibly TRBD1 (5 bases). The CDR3 is 15 amino acids. V was trimmed by 3 bases and J by 1 base, leaving 12 bases between them. The germline CDR1 and CDR2 sequences are SGHAT and FQNNGV. CDR3 region: CASSFTLGGNTEAFF. Written as DNA, the CDR3 is TGTGCCAGCAGCTTCACCCTTGGGGGGAACACTGAAGCTTTCTTT.

This chain connects TRBV7-2 to TRBJ2-3, with 13 bases matching TRBD2. CDR3 length: 15 amino acids. The trim removed 2 bases at V and 4 bases at J, leaving 0 bases unmatched. In germline, CDR1 is SGHTA, CDR2 FQGNSA. Here the CDR3 DNA reads TGTGCCAGCAGCTTAACTAGCGGGAGGGCAGATACGCAGTATTTT. Translating gives CASSLTSGRADTQYF.

The chain carries TRBV30 and TRBJ2-3, with 13 bases matching TRBD2. The CDR3 is 17 residues long. The germline V gene encodes CDR1 GTSNPN and CDR2 SVGIG (reference sequence). V lost 2 bases and J lost 4; bases outside the gene matches: 9. CDR3 coding DNA: TGTGCCTGGAGTTCGACCCGGACTAGCGGGAGATCAGATACGCAGTATTTT. Translating it yields CAWSSTRTSGRSDTQYF. Complete variable domain (other parts from reference TRBV30 and TRBJ2-3): SQTIHQWPATLVQPVGSPLSLECTVEGTSNPNLYWYRQAAGRGLQLLFYSVGIGQISSEVPQNLSASRPQDRQFILSSKKLLLSDSGFYLCAWSSTRTSGRSDTQYFGPGTRLTVL.

The CDR3 region is CASSLAASAGISYEQYF. CDR3 bases: TGCGCCAGCAGCTTGGCGGCTAGCGCAGGTATTTCCTACGAGCAGTACTTC. The chain uses TRBV5-1 and TRBJ2-7; perhaps TRBD2 as D (6 bases). The ends were cut back, 0 bases at V and 1 base at J, with 17 bases in the middle. CDR1 is SGHRS and CDR2 is YFSETQ in the germline V gene. The length of the CDR3 is 17 residues.

The CDR3 nucleotides are TGCGCCAGCAGCTTAGGACTAGCGGCTTCACTTATGGGCTCCTACGAGCAGTACTTC. It codes for CASSLGLAASLMGSYEQYF. The chain is built from TRBV5-1 and TRBJ2-7, with TRBD2 identical over 10 bases. Germline V CDR1 and CDR2: SGHRS, YFSETQ. Trimming cost V 2 bases and J 0 bases; bases outside gene matches: 14. The CDR3 consists of 19 residues.

The chain uses TRBV5-6 and TRBJ1-6; TRBD1 agrees at 10 bases. V trimming: 4 bases; J trimming: 10 bases; junction bases outside the gene matches: 11. The CDR3 contains 16 residues. From germline, CDR1 is SGHDT and CDR2 YYEEEE. CDR3 residues: CASSLKAGTGASPLHF. In DNA form, the CDR3 reads TGTGCCAGCAGCCTTAAAGCCGGGACAGGGGCCTCACCCCTCCACTTT.

A word on this clone: The sample has other DNA sequences that encode this CDR3 too. The chain carries TRBV5-1 and TRBJ2-7, with 9 nucleotides matching TRBD1. The CDR3 contains 14 residues. In germline, CDR1 is SGHRS, CDR2 YFSETQ. Trimming cost V 3 bases and J 4 bases; bases outside gene matches: 5. In nucleotides, the CDR3 is TGCGCCAGCAGCTCCGGGACAGGGAGGTACGAGCAGTACTTC. It codes for CASSSGTGRYEQYF.

The chain uses TRBV19 and TRBJ2-7; either TRBD1 or TRBD2 may fit D (5 bases each). CDR3 size: 15 residues. V was clipped by 2 bases and J by 3 bases, with 14 bases between them. Per germline, CDR1 LNHDA and CDR2 SQIVND (reference sequence). CDR3 in amino acids: CASSISGTQFYEQYF. CDR3 nucleotides: TGTGCCAGTAGTATATCGGGGACCCAGTTCTACGAGCAGTACTTC.

The genes are TRBV6-5 and TRBJ2-2; D remains ambiguous. Germline-derived CDR1 and CDR2 are MNHEY and SVGAGI. The CDR3 totals 15 residues. V dropped 0 bases and J dropped 1 base, with 6 bases sitting between them. The CDR3 coding sequence is TGTGCCAGCAGTTACTCGAGCATGAACACCGGGGAGCTGTTTTTT. Amino acids: CASSYSSMNTGELFF.

The rearrangement joins TRBV30 to TRBJ2-3, with TRBD2 matching 10 bases. The CDR3 runs to 13 residues. The germline V gene encodes CDR1 GTSNPN and CDR2 SVGIG (reference sequence). After removal of 8 bases from V and 11 bases from J, the junction contained 13 bases not matched to a gene. The CDR3 region has the DNA TGTGCCGGACTAGCGGAGCCTTCACGGGGGCAGTATTTT. It translates to CAGLAEPSRGQYF.

This clone appeared once. This rearrangement joins TRBV7-2 to TRBJ1-2; no clear D gene. Germline lookup yields CDR1 SGHTA and CDR2 FQGNSA. V dropped 1 base and J dropped 3 bases, with 6 bases sitting between them. The CDR3 spans 13 residues. The DNA of the CDR3 is TGTGCCAGCAGCTTAGGGACGGACTATGGCTACACCTTC. It translates to CASSLGTDYGYTF. Full variable domain (outside the CDR3, taken from reference TRBV7-2 and TRBJ1-2): GAGVSQSPSNKVTEKGKDVELRCDPISGHTALYWYRQSLGQGLEFLIYFQGNSAPDKSGLPSDRFSAERTGGSVSTLTIQRTQQEDSAVYLCASSLGTDYGYTFGSGTRLTVV.

Concerning this clone itself: This CDR3 is also generated by other DNA sequences in the sample. This chain connects TRBV11-2 to TRBJ2-7; TRBD1 agrees at 7 bases. The CDR3 totals 14 residues. In germline, CDR1 is SGHAT, CDR2 FQNNGV. J was trimmed by 1 base and V by 1 base; bases with no gene match: 1. The CDR3 reads CASSLAGGSYEQYF. In DNA form, the CDR3 reads TGTGCCAGCAGCTTAGCAGGGGGTTCCTACGAGCAGTACTTC.

The J gene is TRBJ1-5, the V gene TRBV18; D is uncertain. V dropped 2 bases and J dropped 5 bases, with 7 bases sitting between them. Germline V gene lookup returns CDR1 KGHSH and CDR2 LQKENI. This CDR3 contains 13 residues. CDR3 in amino acids: CASSPKVDQPQHF. The CDR3 DNA sequence: TGTGCCAGCTCACCAAAGGTTGATCAGCCCCAGCATTTT.

The rearrangement links TRBV27 to TRBJ2-5; D not certain. V was cut by 2 bases and J by 7 bases, with 17 bases left in between. The CDR3 loop spans 15 amino acids. Germline CDR1 is MNHEY and CDR2 is SMNVEV (reference sequence). CDR3 coding DNA: TGTGCCAGCAGTTTAGGTCGACGCGGAGTGGGGACCCAGTACTTC. Translating it yields CASSLGRRGVGTQYF.

The rearrangement links TRBV25-1 to TRBJ2-5, with unresolved D. The CDR3 runs 13 residues. V was clipped by 2 bases and J by 2 bases, with 6 bases between them. Germline V lookup: CDR1 MGHDK, CDR2 SYGVNS. Here the CDR3 reads CASSESGQETQYF. For the CDR3, the DNA is TGTGCCAGCAGTGAAAGTGGGCAAGAGACCCAGTACTTC.

This rearrangement joins TRBV13 to TRBJ2-7, with TRBD2 identical over 14 bases. The germline V gene has CDR1 PRHDT and CDR2 FYEKMQ (reference sequence). Losses at the gene ends were 2 bases for V and 0 bases for J; bases not matched to a gene: 9. The CDR3 consists of 19 residues. CDR3 DNA: TGTGCCAGCAGCTTAAGGCGACTAGCGGGAGGGCCGCTCTCCTACGAGCAGTACTTC. This translates into CASSLRRLAGGPLSYEQYF.